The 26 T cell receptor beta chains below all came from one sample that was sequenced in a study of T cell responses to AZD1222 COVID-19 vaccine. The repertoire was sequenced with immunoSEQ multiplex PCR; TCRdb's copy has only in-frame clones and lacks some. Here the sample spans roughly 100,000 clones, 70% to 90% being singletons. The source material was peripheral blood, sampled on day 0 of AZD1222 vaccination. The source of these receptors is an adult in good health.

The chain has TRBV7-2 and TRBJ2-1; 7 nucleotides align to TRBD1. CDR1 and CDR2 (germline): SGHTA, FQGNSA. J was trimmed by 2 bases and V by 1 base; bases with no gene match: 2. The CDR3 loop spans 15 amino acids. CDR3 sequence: CASSLDTGAYNEQFF. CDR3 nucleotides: TGTGCCAGCAGCTTAGATACAGGGGCCTACAATGAGCAGTTCTTC.

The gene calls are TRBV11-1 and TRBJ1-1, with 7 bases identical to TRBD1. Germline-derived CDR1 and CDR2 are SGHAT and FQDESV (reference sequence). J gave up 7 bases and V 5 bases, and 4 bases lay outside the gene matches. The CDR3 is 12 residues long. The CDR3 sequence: CASSTRTGEAFF. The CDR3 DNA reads TGTGCCAGCAGCACCCGGACAGGTGAAGCTTTCTTT.

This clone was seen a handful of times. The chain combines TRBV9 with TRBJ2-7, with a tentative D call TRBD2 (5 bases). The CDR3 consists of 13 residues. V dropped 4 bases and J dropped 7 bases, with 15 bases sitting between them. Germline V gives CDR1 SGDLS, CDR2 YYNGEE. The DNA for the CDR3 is TGTGCCAGCAGCCCCCGCGGAGCGGAGGAGCAGTACTTC. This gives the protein CASSPRGAEEQYF.

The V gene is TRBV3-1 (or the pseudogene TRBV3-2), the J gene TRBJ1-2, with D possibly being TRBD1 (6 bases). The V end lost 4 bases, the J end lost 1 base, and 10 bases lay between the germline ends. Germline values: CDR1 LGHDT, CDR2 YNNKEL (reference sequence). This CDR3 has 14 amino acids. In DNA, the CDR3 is TGTGCCAGCAGCCGAGGGGGGAGTAACTATGGCTACACCTTC. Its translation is CASSRGGSNYGYTF.

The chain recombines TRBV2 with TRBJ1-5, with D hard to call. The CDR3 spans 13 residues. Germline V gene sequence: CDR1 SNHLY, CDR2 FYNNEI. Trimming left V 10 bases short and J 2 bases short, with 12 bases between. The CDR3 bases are TGTGCCACCAGGACTCGTCGCAATCAGCCCCAGCATTTT. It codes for CATRTRRNQPQHF.

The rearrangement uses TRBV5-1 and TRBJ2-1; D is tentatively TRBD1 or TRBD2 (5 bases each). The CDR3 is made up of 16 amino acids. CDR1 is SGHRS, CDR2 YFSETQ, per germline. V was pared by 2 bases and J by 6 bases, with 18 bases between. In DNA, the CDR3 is TGCGCCAGCAGCTTCGAGGGGAACCCTGGGTTCAATGAGCAGTTCTTC. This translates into CASSFEGNPGFNEQFF.

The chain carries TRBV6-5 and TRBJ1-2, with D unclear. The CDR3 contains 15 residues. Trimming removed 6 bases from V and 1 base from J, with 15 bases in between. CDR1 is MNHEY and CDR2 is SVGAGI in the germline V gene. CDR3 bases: TGTGCCAGCAGACGAACCGAGGGCAGTAACTATGGCTACACCTTC. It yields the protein CASRRTEGSNYGYTF.

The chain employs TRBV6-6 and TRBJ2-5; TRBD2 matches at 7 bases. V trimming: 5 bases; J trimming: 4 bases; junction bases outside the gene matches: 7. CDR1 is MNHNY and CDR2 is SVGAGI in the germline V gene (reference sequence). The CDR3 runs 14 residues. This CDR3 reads CASSQDGGVETQYF. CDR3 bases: TGTGCCAGCAGTCAAGATGGGGGGGTAGAGACCCAGTACTTC.

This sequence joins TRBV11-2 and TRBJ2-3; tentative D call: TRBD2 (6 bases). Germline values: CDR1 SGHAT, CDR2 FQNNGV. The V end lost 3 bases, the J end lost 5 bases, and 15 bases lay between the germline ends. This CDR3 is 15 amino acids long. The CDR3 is CASSLTSGVLDTQYF. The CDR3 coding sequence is TGTGCCAGCAGCTTGACTAGTGGGGTTTTAGATACGCAGTATTTT. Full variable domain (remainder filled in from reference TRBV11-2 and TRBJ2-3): EAGVAQSPRYKIIEKRQSVAFWCNPISGHATLYWYQQILGQGPKLLIQFQNNGVVDDSQLPKDRFSAERLKGVDSTLKIQPAKLEDSAVYLCASSLTSGVLDTQYFGPGTRLTVL.

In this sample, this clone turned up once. The CDR3 coding sequence is TGCGCCAGCAGCTCGGGACAGGGATTAGATACGCAGTATTTT. Amino acid sequence: CASSSGQGLDTQYF. V gene TRBV5-1 combines with J gene TRBJ2-3; 9 bases fit TRBD1. Germline CDR1 and CDR2: SGHRS and YFSETQ. This CDR3 has 14 residues. The trim removed 3 bases at V and 5 bases at J, leaving 4 bases unmatched.

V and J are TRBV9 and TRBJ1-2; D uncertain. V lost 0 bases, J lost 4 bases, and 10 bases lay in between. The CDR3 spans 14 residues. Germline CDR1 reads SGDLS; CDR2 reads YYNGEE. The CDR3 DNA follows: TGTGCCAGCAGCGTAGCAGGCTGGGGCTATGGCTACACCTTC. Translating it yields CASSVAGWGYGYTF.

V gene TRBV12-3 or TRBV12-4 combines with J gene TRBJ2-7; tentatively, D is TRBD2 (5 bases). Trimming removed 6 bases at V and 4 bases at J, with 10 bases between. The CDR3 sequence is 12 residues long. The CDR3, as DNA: TGTGCCAGCAGCCAGAGGGATTACGAGCAGTACTTC. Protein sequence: CASSQRDYEQYF.

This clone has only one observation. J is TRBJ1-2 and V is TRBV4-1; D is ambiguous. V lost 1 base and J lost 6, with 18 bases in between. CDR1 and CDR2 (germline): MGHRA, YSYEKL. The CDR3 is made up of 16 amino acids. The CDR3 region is CASSQGPYVGGDGYTF. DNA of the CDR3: TGCGCCAGCAGCCAAGGCCCCTACGTGGGTGGAGATGGCTACACCTTC.

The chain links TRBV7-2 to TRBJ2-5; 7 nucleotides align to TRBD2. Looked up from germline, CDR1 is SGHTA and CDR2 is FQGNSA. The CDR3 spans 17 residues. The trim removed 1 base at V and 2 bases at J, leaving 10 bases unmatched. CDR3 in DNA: TGTGCCAGCAGCTTAGTTGGACTAGTGGGGGGGCAAGAGACCCAGTACTTC. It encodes CASSLVGLVGGQETQYF.

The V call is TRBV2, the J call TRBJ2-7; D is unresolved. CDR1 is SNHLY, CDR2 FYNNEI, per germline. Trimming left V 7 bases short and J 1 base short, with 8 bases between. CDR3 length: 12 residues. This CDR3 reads CASKGGSYEQYF. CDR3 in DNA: TGTGCCAGCAAAGGCGGATCCTACGAGCAGTACTTC. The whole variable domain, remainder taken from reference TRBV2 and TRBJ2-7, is EPEVTQTPSHQVTQMGQEVILRCVPISNHLYFYWYRQILGQKVEFLVSFYNNEISEKSEIFDDQFSVERPDGSNFTLKIRSTKLEDSAMYFCASKGGSYEQYFGPGTRLTVT.

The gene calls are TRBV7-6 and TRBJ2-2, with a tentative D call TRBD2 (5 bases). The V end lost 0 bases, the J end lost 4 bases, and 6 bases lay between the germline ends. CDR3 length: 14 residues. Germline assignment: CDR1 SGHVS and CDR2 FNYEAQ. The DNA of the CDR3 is TGTGCCAGCAGCTTAGCGGCGGGCACCGGGGAGCTGTTTTTT. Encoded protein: CASSLAAGTGELFF.

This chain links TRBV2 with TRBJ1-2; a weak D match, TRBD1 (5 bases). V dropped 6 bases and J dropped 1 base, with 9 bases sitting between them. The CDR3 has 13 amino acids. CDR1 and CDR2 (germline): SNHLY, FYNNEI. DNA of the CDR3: TGTGCCAGCAGCCCGGACAATAACTATGGCTACACCTTC. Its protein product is CASSPDNNYGYTF.

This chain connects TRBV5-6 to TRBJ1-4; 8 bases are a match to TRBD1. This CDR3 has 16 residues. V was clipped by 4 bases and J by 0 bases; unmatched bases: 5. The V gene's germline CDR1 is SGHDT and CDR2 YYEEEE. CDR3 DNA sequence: TGTGCCAGCAGCCGAACAGGGGGAGCAACTAATGAAAAACTGTTTTTT. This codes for CASSRTGGATNEKLFF.

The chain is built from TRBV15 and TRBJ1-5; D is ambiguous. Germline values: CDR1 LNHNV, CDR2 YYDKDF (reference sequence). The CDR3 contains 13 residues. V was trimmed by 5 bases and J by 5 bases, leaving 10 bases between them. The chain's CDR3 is CATSDAGYQPQHF. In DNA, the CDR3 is TGTGCCACCAGCGATGCCGGATATCAGCCCCAGCATTTT.

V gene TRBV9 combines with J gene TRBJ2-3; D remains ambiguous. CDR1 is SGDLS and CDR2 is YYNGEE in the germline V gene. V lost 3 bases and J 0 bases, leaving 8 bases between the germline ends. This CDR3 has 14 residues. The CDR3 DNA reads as TGTGCCAGCAGCGCCTATCTTAGCACAGATACGCAGTATTTT. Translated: CASSAYLSTDTQYF.

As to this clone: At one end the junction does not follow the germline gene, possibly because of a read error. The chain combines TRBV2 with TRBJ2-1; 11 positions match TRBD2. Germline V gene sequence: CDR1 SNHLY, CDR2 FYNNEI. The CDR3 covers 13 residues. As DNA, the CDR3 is TGTGCCAGCAGTGCGGTAGCGGGGGGGCTCAGGATCTTC. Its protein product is CASSAVAGGLRIF.

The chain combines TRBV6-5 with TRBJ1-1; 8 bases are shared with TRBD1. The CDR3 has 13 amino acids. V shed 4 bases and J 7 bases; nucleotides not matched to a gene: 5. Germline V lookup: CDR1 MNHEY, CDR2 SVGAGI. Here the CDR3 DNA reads TGTGCCAGCAGTTCGACAGGGGCGTTTGAAGCTTTCTTT. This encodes CASSSTGAFEAFF.

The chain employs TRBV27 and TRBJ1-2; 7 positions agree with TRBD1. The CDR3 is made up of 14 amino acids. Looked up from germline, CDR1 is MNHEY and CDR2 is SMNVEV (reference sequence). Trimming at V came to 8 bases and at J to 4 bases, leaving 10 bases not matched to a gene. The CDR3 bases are TGTGCCAGCCGACTCGGACAGGCGGGCTATGGCTACACCTTC. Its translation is CASRLGQAGYGYTF.

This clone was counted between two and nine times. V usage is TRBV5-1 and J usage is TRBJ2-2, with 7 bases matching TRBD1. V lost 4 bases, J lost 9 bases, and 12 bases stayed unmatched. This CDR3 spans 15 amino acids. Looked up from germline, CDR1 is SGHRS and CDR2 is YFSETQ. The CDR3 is CASSSNRDSRRELFF. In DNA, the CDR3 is TGCGCCAGCAGCAGCAACCGGGACAGCCGAAGGGAGCTGTTTTTT.

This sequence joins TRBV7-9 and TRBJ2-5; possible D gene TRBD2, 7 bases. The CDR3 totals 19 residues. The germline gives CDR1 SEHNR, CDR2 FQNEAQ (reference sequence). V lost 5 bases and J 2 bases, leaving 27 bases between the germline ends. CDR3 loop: CASSRTSGGARTRQETQYF. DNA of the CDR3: TGTGCCAGCAGCCGGACTAGTGGGGGGGCAAGAACCAGACAAGAGACCCAGTACTTC.

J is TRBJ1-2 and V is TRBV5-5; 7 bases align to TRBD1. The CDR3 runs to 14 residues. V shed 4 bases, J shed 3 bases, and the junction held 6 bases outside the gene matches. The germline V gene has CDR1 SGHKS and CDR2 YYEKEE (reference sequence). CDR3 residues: CASSLGTAHYGYTF. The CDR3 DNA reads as TGTGCCAGCAGCCTAGGGACAGCCCACTATGGCTACACCTTC. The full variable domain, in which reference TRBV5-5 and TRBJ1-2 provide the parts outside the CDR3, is DAGVTQSPTHLIKTRGQQVTLRCSPISGHKSVSWYQQVLGQGPQFIFQYYEKEERGRGNFPDRFSARQFPNYSSELNVNALLLGDSALYLCASSLGTAHYGYTFGSGTRLTVV.